This T cell receptor (beta chain) is drawn from a study of T cell clones after liver transplantation. Looking at the study overall: As an antigen-independent comparator, third-party-reactive TCRbeta sequences came from pre-transplant mixed lymphocyte reactions. Tolerant meant at least one year fully off immunosuppression without liver enzymes above twice normal.

Measured with immunoSEQ multiplex PCR; TCRdb has only the in-frame clones, and not every one. This table holds under 130,000 clones, around four fifths found once. Study-level results: Conclusions were preliminary, with small, heterogeneous patient groups.

Notes on this clone: Its specificity is unknown.

The CDR3 spans 12 residues. In germline, CDR1 is WSHSY, CDR2 SAAADI. The V segment lost 8 bases and the J segment 5 bases; nucleotides outside the gene matches: 1. This chain connects TRBV10-2 to TRBJ2-2, with 8 bases that match TRBD1. The receptor's source is a human patient who received a liver transplant. Some T cells may be provided by the graft donor. Sequencing used CD4+ T cells from blood, obtained around 48 months after liver transplant. The CDR3 spells CASDRGTGELFF. DNA of the CDR3: TGCGCCAGCGACAGGGGAACCGGGGAGCTGTTTTTT.